Listed here are 6 T cell receptor beta chains from one sample, sequenced in a study of control samples from healthy donors and cancer patients (dated by TCRdb to 2018 to 2021). The library was produced with the immunoSEQ multiplex PCR assay. The table comes from immuneACCESS by way of TCRdb, which keeps in-frame sequences with V and J called. Part of the clones is missing from these tables; in studies checked, under half for an unresolved V gene and the rest for unknown reasons. This sample holds some 130,000 clones; 80% to 95% were observed only once. More than 2% of the sample comes from the top ten. The sequenced sample was blood. The receptors stem from a man between 18 and 29 years old in good health.

The chain combines TRBV9 with TRBJ2-5; 9 bases fit TRBD2. V was clipped by 2 bases and J by 2 bases; unmatched bases: 4. Germline assignment: CDR1 SGDLS and CDR2 YYNGEE. The CDR3 length is 15 residues. CDR3 sequence (DNA): TGTGCCAGCAGCGTTGCGGGGGGGCGGCAAGAGACCCAGTACTTC. It specifies CASSVAGGRQETQYF. Full variable domain (missing parts from reference TRBV9 and TRBJ2-5): DSGVTQTPKHLITATGQRVTLRCSPRSGDLSVYWYQQSLDQGLQFLIQYYNGEERAKGNILERFSAQQFPDLHSELNLSSLELGDSALYFCASSVAGGRQETQYFGPGTRLLVL.

This clone was picked up one time. The rearrangement joins TRBV3-1 (or the pseudogene TRBV3-2) to TRBJ2-5; 12 bases match TRBD2. The CDR3 is 15 residues long. Trimming cost V 4 bases and J 7 bases; bases outside gene matches: 7. Looked up from germline, CDR1 is LGHDT and CDR2 is YNNKEL (reference sequence). The chain's CDR3 is CASSRTSGDHGTQYF. CDR3 bases: TGTGCCAGCAGCCGGACTAGCGGGGATCATGGGACCCAGTACTTC.

This clone is a singleton in its sample. The chain uses TRBV28 and TRBJ1-2; D may be TRBD1 (5 bases). The CDR3 covers 15 residues. Looked up from germline, CDR1 is MDHEN and CDR2 is SYDVKM. Trimming took off 3 bases at V and 0 bases at J, with 11 bases between the two ends. CDR3 residues: CASSFPDSTNYGYTF. CDR3 nucleotide sequence: TGTGCCAGCAGTTTTCCCGACAGCACTAACTATGGCTACACCTTC.

The gene calls are TRBV4-2 and TRBJ2-7; D is undetermined. In germline, CDR1 is LGHNA, CDR2 YNFKEQ. The CDR3 length is 16 residues. The germline V and J ends were trimmed by 0 bases and 3 bases, with 15 bases remaining between them. CDR3 sequence reads: CASSQDSARSNYEQYF. As DNA, the CDR3 is TGTGCCAGCAGCCAAGATAGTGCGAGGAGTAACTACGAGCAGTACTTC.

The chain recombines TRBV13 with TRBJ2-5; 9 nucleotides line up with TRBD1. CDR1 and CDR2 from the germline V gene are PRHDT and FYEKMQ (reference sequence). J was trimmed by 5 bases and V by 5 bases; bases with no gene match: 12. There are 16 residues in the CDR3. In DNA, the CDR3 is TGTGCCAGCAGCCCCGGGACAGGGATTTTCCGGGAGACCCAGTACTTC. Translating it yields CASSPGTGIFRETQYF.

V usage is TRBV4-1 and J usage is TRBJ1-3; 7 positions agree with TRBD1. J was trimmed by 2 bases and V by 4 bases; bases with no gene match: 2. The CDR3 runs to 14 residues. Germline CDR1 MGHRA, CDR2 YSYEKL. The CDR3 region is CASSPTGAGNTIYF. The CDR3 nucleotides are TGCGCCAGCAGCCCTACAGGGGCTGGAAACACCATATATTTT.